The clone carrying this T cell receptor beta chain was recorded only once. The sample originates from a study of control samples from healthy donors and cancer patients. V was trimmed by 7 bases and J by 3 bases, leaving 12 bases between them. The CDR3 runs 13 residues. Germline assignment: CDR1 LGHNT and CDR2 FRNRAP. TCRdb keeps only in-frame clones here, not all; method: immunoSEQ multiplex PCR. There are approximately 60,000 clones in the sample; roughly 85% occur only once, and 4.5% to 6% lies in the top ten. The chain employs TRBV12-5 and TRBJ1-1; unclear D gene. The origin of this receptor is a man in his forties in good health. The sequenced sample was blood. The CDR3 region has the DNA TGTGCTAGTGCAAATGCGGTCGACACTGAAGCTTTCTTT. Amino acids: CASANAVDTEAFF.